These 17 T cell receptor beta chains were sequenced from one sample in a study of brain T cells in children with intractable seizures. Time point given: blood from clinic visit 5 months post-surgery; TSC patient then seizure free. Only in-frame clones appear in the TCRdb table, and some are missing; sequencing was by immunoSEQ multiplex PCR. The sample records approximately 330,000 clones, approximately 93% being singletons. Sequenced here: peripheral blood, sampled about 5 months after surgery. The receptors here all came from a boy in the first two years of life with tuberous sclerosis and intractable seizures.

V is TRBV19 and J is TRBJ1-1; no clear D. Per the germline V gene, CDR1 is LNHDA and CDR2 is SQIVND (reference sequence). The ends were cut back, 7 bases at V and 2 bases at J, with 8 bases in the middle. The CDR3 covers 12 residues. The CDR3 loop is CASTGFNTEAFF. CDR3 bases: TGTGCCAGTACGGGGTTTAACACTGAAGCTTTCTTT. Based on the CDR3 plus reference TRBV19 and TRBJ1-1, the full variable domain is DGGITQSPKYLFRKEGQNVTLSCEQNLNHDAMYWYRQDPGQGLRLIYYSQIVNDFQKGDIAEGYSVSREKKESFPLTVTSAQKNPTAFYLCASTGFNTEAFFGQGTRLTVV.

The chain carries TRBV19 and TRBJ2-5; TRBD2 aligns across 14 bases. This CDR3 spans 15 amino acids. V was clipped by 6 bases and J by 4 bases; unmatched bases: 4. Looked up from germline, CDR1 is LNHDA and CDR2 is SQIVND (reference sequence). In DNA, the CDR3 is TGTGCCAGTAGCAATGGACTAGCGGGAGGAGAGACCCAGTACTTC. Translation gives CASSNGLAGGETQYF. Full variable domain (missing parts from reference TRBV19 and TRBJ2-5): DGGITQSPKYLFRKEGQNVTLSCEQNLNHDAMYWYRQDPGQGLRLIYYSQIVNDFQKGDIAEGYSVSREKKESFPLTVTSAQKNPTAFYLCASSNGLAGGETQYFGPGTRLLVL.

The chain couples TRBV9 to TRBJ2-3; D gene uncertain. This CDR3 contains 15 residues. CDR1 and CDR2 from the germline V gene are SGDLS and YYNGEE. The V gene lost 0 bases and the J gene lost 2 bases, with 10 bases spanning the gap. The CDR3 sequence is CASSVEGNPTDTQYF. In DNA, the CDR3 is TGTGCCAGCAGCGTAGAAGGGAACCCCACAGATACGCAGTATTTT.

This clone was detected only a few times. V usage is TRBV20-1 and J usage is TRBJ2-7, with 9 bases aligning to TRBD1. Germline V gene lookup returns CDR1 DFQATT and CDR2 SNEGSKA (reference sequence). This CDR3 comprises 13 residues. Germline trimming cut 3 bases from V and 3 bases from J; bases unmatched to any gene: 3. Here the CDR3 DNA reads TGCAGTGCTAGTTACAGGGGGCTCTACGAGCAGTACTTC. Residues: CSASYRGLYEQYF.

CDR3 region: CACVLAGGVVNEQFF. The CDR3 coding sequence is TGTGCCTGTGTACTAGCGGGAGGAGTGGTGAATGAGCAGTTCTTC. This sequence joins TRBV30 and TRBJ2-1, with 12 bases lining up with TRBD2. The J segment lost 7 bases and the V segment lost 6 bases, leaving 10 bases of the junction unmatched. CDR1 is GTSNPN and CDR2 is SVGIG in the germline V gene (reference sequence). The CDR3 is made up of 15 amino acids.

The chain recombines TRBV3-1 (or the pseudogene TRBV3-2) with TRBJ2-7; D unresolved. The CDR3 sequence is 15 residues long. Germline CDR1 is LGHDT and CDR2 is YNNKEL (reference sequence). The germline V and J ends were trimmed by 3 bases and 6 bases, with 18 bases remaining between them. DNA of the CDR3: TGTGCCAGCAGCCATTCTCTTCAGATTCCCACCGAGCAGTACTTC. It codes for CASSHSLQIPTEQYF.

V and J are TRBV11-2 and TRBJ2-7, with D perhaps given as TRBD1 or TRBD2 (5 bases each). Germline CDR1 is SGHAT and CDR2 is FQNNGV. V was shortened by 1 base and J by 6 bases, with 13 bases between the two germline ends. The CDR3 is made up of 14 amino acids. This CDR3 is CASSLAGPTSEQYF. In DNA, the CDR3 is TGTGCCAGCAGCTTAGCGGGACCCACCTCCGAGCAGTACTTC.

The chain combines TRBV6-5 with TRBJ1-2, with D hard to call. The CDR3 totals 15 residues. V lost 2 bases and J 6 bases, leaving 16 bases between the germline ends. Germline V gene sequence: CDR1 MNHEY, CDR2 SVGAGI. The CDR3 sequence: CASSYGSDDSNGYTF. In nucleotides, the CDR3 is TGTGCCAGCAGTTACGGGTCGGACGACTCCAATGGCTACACCTTC.

The chain has TRBV6-1 and TRBJ2-7, with D perhaps matching TRBD2 (6 bases). CDR1 and CDR2 from the germline V gene are MNHNS and SASEGT. The ends were cut back, 8 bases at V and 0 bases at J, with 14 bases in the middle. The CDR3 has 14 amino acids. CDR3 nucleotide sequence: TGTGCCAGCTACCGGGACTCGTCCTCCTACGAGCAGTACTTC. This codes for CASYRDSSSYEQYF.

The rearrangement joins TRBV7-9 to TRBJ2-7; possibly TRBD1 for D (5 bases). The CDR3 length is 13 residues. The V end was cut by 5 bases, the J end by 1 base, with 9 bases between. Germline CDR1 SEHNR, CDR2 FQNEAQ (reference sequence). CDR3 region: CASSSRVSYEQYF. CDR3 bases: TGTGCCAGCAGCAGCAGGGTTTCCTACGAGCAGTACTTC.

J is TRBJ2-3 and V is TRBV11-3; 7 bases map to TRBD2. The J segment lost 3 bases and the V segment lost 5 bases, leaving 11 bases of the junction unmatched. The germline CDR1 and CDR2 sequences are SGHNT and YENEEA. CDR3 length: 16 amino acids. CDR3 in amino acids: CASSPGIGGRTDTQYF. In DNA form, the CDR3 reads TGTGCCAGCAGCCCTGGCATTGGCGGGAGAACAGATACGCAGTATTTT.

The V call is TRBV6-5, the J call TRBJ2-1; D uncertain. This CDR3 comprises 14 residues. The V end lost 0 bases, the J end lost 5 bases, and 8 bases lay between the germline ends. Germline V gene lookup returns CDR1 MNHEY and CDR2 SVGAGI. The CDR3 sequence is CASSYSNSNNEQFF. The CDR3 coding sequence is TGTGCCAGCAGTTACTCGAACTCGAACAATGAGCAGTTCTTC.

The V call is TRBV5-1, the J call TRBJ2-4; D is unresolved. Trimming took 0 bases from V and 6 from J, leaving 4 bases between them. Germline V gene data show CDR1 as SGHRS and CDR2 as YFSETQ. The CDR3 runs 12 residues. The CDR3 sequence: CASSLDRNIQYF. The CDR3 nucleotides are TGCGCCAGCAGCTTGGACAGAAACATTCAGTACTTC.

The rearrangement uses TRBV9 and TRBJ2-7; the D gene is possibly TRBD2 (6 bases). Germline CDR1 reads SGDLS; CDR2 reads YYNGEE. This CDR3 region has 14 residues. Between the trimmed V and J ends, which lost 4 bases and 4 bases, there was a span of 15 bases. This chain's CDR3 is CASSFGLAKYEQYF. CDR3 DNA: TGTGCCAGCAGCTTTGGTCTAGCGAAATACGAGCAGTACTTC. The complete variable domain, with remaining parts taken from reference TRBV9 and TRBJ2-7, reads DSGVTQTPKHLITATGQRVTLRCSPRSGDLSVYWYQQSLDQGLQFLIQYYNGEERAKGNILERFSAQQFPDLHSELNLSSLELGDSALYFCASSFGLAKYEQYFGPGTRLTVT.

This clone appeared a single time. The V and J genes are TRBV5-1 and TRBJ1-6; D might be TRBD1 (6 bases). Germline V CDR1 and CDR2: SGHRS, YFSETQ. V lost 5 bases to trimming and J lost 7 bases, with 16 bases between them. CDR3 length equals 15 residues. CDR3 in DNA: TGCGCCAGCAGGGAGGCGGGACAAAACAATTCACCCCTCCACTTT. Encoded protein: CASREAGQNNSPLHF. The full variable domain, rest sourced from reference TRBV5-1 and TRBJ1-6, is KAGVTQTPRYLIKTRGQQVTLSCSPISGHRSVSWYQQTPGQGLQFLFEYFSETQRNKGNFPGRFSGRQFSNSRSEMNVSTLELGDSALYLCASREAGQNNSPLHFGNGTRLTVT.

This clone has just one count. The rearrangement links TRBV7-9 to TRBJ2-7; D is unresolved. Trimming removed 3 bases at V and 7 bases at J, with 10 bases between. The CDR3 loop spans 12 amino acids. Germline loops: CDR1 SEHNR, CDR2 FQNEAQ (reference sequence). CDR3 nucleotide sequence: TGTGCCAGCAGCTTTGAGGTGGGTGAGCAGTACTTC. It is translated as CASSFEVGEQYF.

Only a few counts were recorded for this clone. J is TRBJ2-6 and V is TRBV6-6; D gene uncertain. With 8 bases removed from V and 1 base from J, the gap between germline ends came to 0 bases. This CDR3 has 11 amino acids. CDR1 is MNHNY and CDR2 is SVGAGI in the germline V gene (reference sequence). The chain's CDR3 is CASSGANVLTF. The CDR3 nucleotides read TGTGCCAGCTCTGGGGCCAACGTCCTGACTTTC.